This passage covers 21 T cell receptor beta chains from one sample sequenced in a study of cytomegalovirus exposure and HLA in healthy donors. With 60 Vbeta and 13 Jbeta primers, the PCR was carried out. This table comes from immunoSEQ multiplex PCR, and its TCRdb copy is limited to in-frame clones, with some not included. The data show roughly 98,000 clones, with 65% to 85% seen just once and 13% to 15% held by the top ten. Sequenced input: PBMCs. All receptors derive from a woman in her 70s in good health and CMV-seropositive.

This clone was observed a handful of times. The CDR3 sequence: CASSLYETQYF. CDR3 DNA sequence: TGTGCCAGCAGTCTCTACGAAACGCAGTATTTT. The rearrangement uses TRBV27 and TRBJ2-3; D remains unclear. The CDR3 contains 11 residues. V was shortened by 5 bases and J by 9 bases, with 9 bases between the two germline ends. Looked up from germline, CDR1 is MNHEY and CDR2 is SMNVEV (reference sequence).

This clone was counted a few times. V is TRBV28 and J is TRBJ1-1, with 9 bases that match TRBD1. Germline V gene sequence: CDR1 MDHEN, CDR2 SYDVKM. The CDR3 runs to 15 residues. After removal of 3 bases from V and 5 bases from J, the junction contained 7 bases not matched to a gene. The CDR3 bases are TGTGCCAGCAGTTTGCAGACAGGGGGTCTGACTGAAGCTTTCTTT. Translated, it gives CASSLQTGGLTEAFF.

With regard to this clone: Germline and junction disagree at one end, which may indicate a read error. The chain combines TRBV28 with TRBJ2-5; D uncertain. The CDR3 consists of 13 residues. Germline assignment: CDR1 MDHEN and CDR2 SYDVKM. The CDR3 protein is CVSSLPQQETQYF. CDR3 nucleotides: TGTGTCAGCAGTTTACCACAGCAAGAGACCCAGTACTTC.

The chain couples TRBV27 to TRBJ1-5; the D is unclear. The CDR3 totals 14 residues. Trimming left V 6 bases short and J 2 bases short, with 11 bases between. The V gene's germline CDR1 is MNHEY and CDR2 SMNVEV (reference sequence). In DNA, the CDR3 is TGTGCCAGCAGAGGCGGGTCAGGCAATCAGCCCCAGCATTTT. Translating it yields CASRGGSGNQPQHF.

This clone was picked up one time. This chain links TRBV5-6 with TRBJ2-1; TRBD1 might be the D (5 bases). V lost 6 bases to trimming and J lost 4 bases, with 17 bases between them. Germline CDR1 SGHDT, CDR2 YYEEEE. This CDR3 comprises 15 residues. The CDR3 protein is CASMSTGLGYNEQFF. Here the CDR3 DNA reads TGTGCCAGCATGTCAACAGGTTTGGGGTACAATGAGCAGTTCTTC.

The chain recombines TRBV7-9 with TRBJ2-3; 12 bases line up with TRBD2. Trimming removed 5 bases from V and 4 bases from J; junction bases left unmatched: 16. The CDR3 totals 19 residues. In germline, CDR1 is SEHNR, CDR2 FQNEAQ (reference sequence). The CDR3 DNA reads TGTGCCAGCAGCCCCAGGACCGCCTGGACTAGCGGGGTGTCAGATACGCAGTATTTT. It is translated as CASSPRTAWTSGVSDTQYF. The entire variable domain, with the rest obtained from reference TRBV7-9 and TRBJ2-3, is as follows: DTGVSQNPRHKITKRGQNVTFRCDPISEHNRLYWYRQTLGQGPEFLTYFQNEAQLEKSRLLSDRFSAERPKGSFSTLEIQRTEQGDSAMYLCASSPRTAWTSGVSDTQYFGPGTRLTVL.

The chain recombines TRBV7-8 with TRBJ2-1; the match to TRBD1 covers 9 bases. The germline CDR1 and CDR2 sequences are SGHVS and FQNEAQ. V lost 3 bases, J lost 9 bases, and 3 bases stayed unmatched. The CDR3 has 13 amino acids. The chain's CDR3 is CASSFLTGGEQFF. As DNA, the CDR3 is TGTGCCAGCAGCTTTCTGACAGGGGGTGAGCAGTTCTTC.

This clone was seen only a few times. The V gene is TRBV30, the J gene TRBJ1-6; tentative D call: TRBD1 (5 bases). The germline V gene has CDR1 GTSNPN and CDR2 SVGIG (reference sequence). V gave up 1 base and J gave up 9 bases, with 7 bases separating them. The CDR3 consists of 12 residues. CDR3 amino acids: CAWSDRFSPLHF. CDR3 nucleotide sequence: TGTGCCTGGAGTGACAGGTTTTCACCCCTCCACTTT.

This clone showed up just once. V is TRBV5-1 and J is TRBJ2-7, with 11 nucleotides matching TRBD1. The junction had 2 bases not matched to a gene; V was cut back by 0 bases and J by 6 bases. This CDR3 region has 14 residues. Germline lookup yields CDR1 SGHRS and CDR2 YFSETQ. The chain's CDR3 is CASSLEGQGVEQYF. DNA for the CDR3: TGCGCCAGCAGCTTGGAGGGACAGGGGGTCGAGCAGTACTTC.

The chain has TRBV11-1 and TRBJ1-4; D unclear. CDR1 is SGHAT and CDR2 is FQDESV in the germline V gene (reference sequence). V shed 3 bases and J shed 5 bases, with 7 bases lying between them. The CDR3 length is 13 residues. The CDR3 bases are TGTGCCAGCAGCTTTGTGGAGAATGAAAAACTGTTTTTT. It encodes CASSFVENEKLFF. Drawing the rest from reference TRBV11-1 and TRBJ1-4, the complete variable domain is EAEVAQSPRYKITEKSQAVAFWCDPISGHATLYWYRQILGQGPELLVQFQDESVVDDSQLPKDRFSAERLKGVDSTLKIQPAELGDSAMYLCASSFVENEKLFFGSGTQLSVL.

This clone was counted once. This chain connects TRBV19 to TRBJ2-2, with D maybe TRBD2 (5 bases). The ends were cut back, 8 bases at V and 0 bases at J, with 16 bases in the middle. Germline CDR1 reads LNHDA; CDR2 reads SQIVND (reference sequence). There are 16 residues in the CDR3. In nucleotides, the CDR3 is TGTGCCAGTTCGTTTTTGGCGGGCCCGAACACCGGGGAGCTGTTTTTT. Translation: CASSFLAGPNTGELFF.

V and J are TRBV6-6 and TRBJ2-4, with a weak D call TRBD1 (5 bases). This CDR3 region has 13 residues. Trimming removed 1 base at V and 10 bases at J, with 11 bases between. CDR1 MNHNY and CDR2 SVGAGI come from the germline V gene (reference sequence). CDR3 DNA: TGTGCCAGCAGTTACTTGGGGCTTGGGATTCAGTACTTC. Its protein is CASSYLGLGIQYF.

The CDR3 sequence is CASSSDYEQYF. The CDR3 DNA is TGTGCCAGCAGCTCGGACTACGAGCAGTACTTC. V is TRBV7-6 and J is TRBJ2-5; D gene uncertain. Gene TRBJ2-7 matches the end of the DNA better, so the J call may be wrong. CDR1 is SGHVS and CDR2 is FNYEAQ in the germline V gene. This CDR3 region has 11 residues.

The rearrangement joins TRBV28 to TRBJ1-2; perhaps TRBD1 as D (6 bases). Deletions cut 10 bases from V and 0 bases from J, with 12 bases between. Germline lookup yields CDR1 MDHEN and CDR2 SYDVKM. The CDR3 is 13 amino acids. CDR3 nucleotide sequence: TGTGCCATCGCCAGGGGCACTAACTATGGCTACACCTTC. Amino acid sequence: CAIARGTNYGYTF.

The chain is built from TRBV4-3 and TRBJ2-1, with 7 bases matching TRBD1. This CDR3 spans 16 amino acids. Germline lookup yields CDR1 LGHNA and CDR2 YSLEER. V lost 0 bases to trimming and J lost 3 bases; unmatched junction nucleotides: 5. The CDR3 DNA is TGCGCCAGCAGCCAAGATTTAGGGACAGTCTACAATGAGCAGTTCTTC. This gives the protein CASSQDLGTVYNEQFF.

The rearrangement joins TRBV19 to TRBJ1-1; D is undetermined. Germline-derived CDR1 and CDR2 are LNHDA and SQIVND (reference sequence). V was shortened by 3 bases and J by 0 bases, with 5 bases between the two germline ends. The CDR3 runs 13 residues. The CDR3 DNA follows: TGTGCCAGTAGTATTTCCATGAACACTGAAGCTTTCTTT. Its protein is CASSISMNTEAFF.

This chain joins TRBV27 and TRBJ1-5; TRBD1 might be the D (6 bases). The CDR3 has 14 residues. V shed 6 bases and J shed 6 bases, with 15 bases lying between them. Germline values: CDR1 MNHEY, CDR2 SMNVEV (reference sequence). The CDR3 region is CASSHKGVSQPQHF. The CDR3 nucleotides are TGTGCCAGCAGCCATAAGGGGGTATCTCAGCCCCAGCATTTT.

The V and J genes are TRBV11-2 and TRBJ2-7; 9 nucleotides line up with TRBD1. CDR1 is SGHAT, CDR2 FQNNGV, per germline. V lost 4 bases and J lost 2; bases outside the gene matches: 3. The CDR3 extends over 14 amino acids. CDR3: CASSSDRGAYEQYF. As DNA, the CDR3 is TGTGCCAGCAGCTCCGACAGGGGGGCCTACGAGCAGTACTTC.

This chain uses TRBV5-1 with TRBJ1-3; 7 bases match TRBD1. The CDR3 loop spans 16 amino acids. V dropped 4 bases and J dropped 0; count of bases not matched to a gene: 7. Per germline, CDR1 SGHRS and CDR2 YFSETQ. Here the CDR3 DNA reads TGCGCCAGCAGCCCTGGACAGGCCTTCTCTGGAAACACCATATATTTT. Its translation: CASSPGQAFSGNTIYF. Full variable domain (remainder filled in from reference TRBV5-1 and TRBJ1-3): KAGVTQTPRYLIKTRGQQVTLSCSPISGHRSVSWYQQTPGQGLQFLFEYFSETQRNKGNFPGRFSGRQFSNSRSEMNVSTLELGDSALYLCASSPGQAFSGNTIYFGEGSWLTVV.

V usage is TRBV2 and J usage is TRBJ2-2; 10 bases map to TRBD2. Per germline, CDR1 SNHLY and CDR2 FYNNEI. V lost 7 bases to trimming and J lost 4 bases; unmatched junction nucleotides: 9. The CDR3 sequence is 16 residues long. DNA of the CDR3: TGTGCCAGCATGTTTGATGCTAGCGGGAGCACCGGGGAGCTGTTTTTT. This encodes CASMFDASGSTGELFF.

This rearrangement joins TRBV18 to TRBJ1-2; 7 positions match TRBD1. The J segment lost 1 base and the V segment lost 10 bases, leaving 15 bases of the junction unmatched. The CDR3 is 16 amino acids. CDR1 and CDR2 from the germline V gene are KGHSH and LQKENI. The CDR3: CAIPMKRGQHNYGYTF. The DNA of the CDR3 is TGTGCCATCCCGATGAAGAGGGGACAGCATAACTATGGCTACACCTTC.